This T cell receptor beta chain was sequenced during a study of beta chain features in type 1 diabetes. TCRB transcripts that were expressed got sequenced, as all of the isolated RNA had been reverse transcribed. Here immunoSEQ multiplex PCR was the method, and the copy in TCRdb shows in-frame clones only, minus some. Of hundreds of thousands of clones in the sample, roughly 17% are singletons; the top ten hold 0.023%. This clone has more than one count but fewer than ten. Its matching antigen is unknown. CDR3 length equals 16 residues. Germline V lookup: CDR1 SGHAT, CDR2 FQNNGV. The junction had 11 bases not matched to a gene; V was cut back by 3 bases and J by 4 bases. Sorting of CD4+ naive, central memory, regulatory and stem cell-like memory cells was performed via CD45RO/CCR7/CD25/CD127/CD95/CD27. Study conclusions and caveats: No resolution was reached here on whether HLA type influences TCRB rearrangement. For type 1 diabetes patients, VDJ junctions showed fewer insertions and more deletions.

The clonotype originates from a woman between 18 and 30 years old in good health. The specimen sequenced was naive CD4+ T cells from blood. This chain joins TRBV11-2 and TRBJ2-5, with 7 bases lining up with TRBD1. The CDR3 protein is CASSFLSTGWIETQYF. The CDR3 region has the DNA TGTGCCAGCAGCTTTTTGTCGACAGGGTGGATAGAGACCCAGTACTTC.